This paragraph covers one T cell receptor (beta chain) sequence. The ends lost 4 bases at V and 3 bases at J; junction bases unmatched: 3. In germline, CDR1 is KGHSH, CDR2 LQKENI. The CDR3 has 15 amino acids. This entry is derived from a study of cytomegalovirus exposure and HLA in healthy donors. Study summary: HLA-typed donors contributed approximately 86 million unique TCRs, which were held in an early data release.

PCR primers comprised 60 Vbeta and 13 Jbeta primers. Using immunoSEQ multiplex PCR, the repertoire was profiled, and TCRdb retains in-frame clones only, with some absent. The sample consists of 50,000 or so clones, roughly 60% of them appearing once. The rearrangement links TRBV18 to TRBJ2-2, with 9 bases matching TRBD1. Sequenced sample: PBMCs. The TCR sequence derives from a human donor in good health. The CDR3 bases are TGTGCCAGCTCACGGTGGACAGGGGACACCGGGGAGCTGTTTTTT. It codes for CASSRWTGDTGELFF. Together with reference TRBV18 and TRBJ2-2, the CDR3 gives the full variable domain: NAGVMQNPRHLVRRRGQEARLRCSPMKGHSHVYWYRQLPEEGLKFMVYLQKENIIDESGMPKERFSAEFPKEGPSILRIQQVVRGDSAAYFCASSRWTGDTGELFFGEGSRLTVL.